The 7 T cell receptor beta chains in this list originate from one sample, sequenced in a study of blood T cell repertoires in COVID-19. Clones were sequenced by immunoSEQ multiplex PCR, and TCRdb holds only the in-frame ones, with some missing. Of around 89,000 clones listed, 80% to 90% are singletons. The sample consisted of peripheral blood. The receptors here all came from a man aged 45-60 years with acute or convalescent COVID-19.

CDR3 in amino acids: CASSYTLGGGKKEKLFF. CDR3 DNA sequence: TGTGCCAGCAGTTACACCCTGGGGGGGGGAAAAAAGGAAAAACTGTTTTTT. The J gene is TRBJ1-4, the V gene TRBV6-7, with a tentative D call TRBD1 (5 bases). TRBV6-7 is identified as an open reading frame with a role that is uncertain. The ends were cut back, 2 bases at V and 8 bases at J, with 21 bases in the middle. The CDR3 extends over 17 amino acids.

This clone was detected once. The chain recombines TRBV6-1 with TRBJ1-1, with no clear D. CDR1 MNHNS and CDR2 SASEGT come from the germline V gene. The CDR3 extends over 14 amino acids. Trimming pared 0 bases from V and 9 bases from J, leaving 14 bases between. CDR3 nucleotide sequence: TGTGCCAGCAGTGAAGCGCTTGGGCCCGAAAAAGCTTTCTTT. Its translation is CASSEALGPEKAFF.

The chain carries TRBV7-6 and TRBJ1-1; 9 bases map to TRBD1. J gave up 4 bases and V 4 bases, and 4 bases lay outside the gene matches. The CDR3 is 14 amino acids. CDR1 SGHVS and CDR2 FNYEAQ come from the germline V gene. The CDR3 region is CASSSRQGGTEAFF. The DNA of the CDR3 is TGTGCCAGCAGCTCCAGACAGGGGGGCACTGAAGCTTTCTTT.

The genes are TRBV5-4 and TRBJ2-2; 8 bases align to TRBD2. Germline V gives CDR1 SGHNT, CDR2 YYREEE (reference sequence). The CDR3 loop spans 15 amino acids. The J segment lost 4 bases and the V segment lost 0 bases, leaving 2 bases of the junction unmatched. For the CDR3, the DNA is TGTGCCAGCAGCTTGGAGCGGGGGACCACCGGGGAGCTGTTTTTT. It is translated as CASSLERGTTGELFF.

The chain recombines TRBV7-3 with TRBJ2-1, with 12 bases matching TRBD2. V trimming: 5 bases; J trimming: 6 bases; junction bases outside the gene matches: 8. Germline CDR1 SGHTA, CDR2 FQGTGA. The CDR3 sequence is 16 residues long. Here the CDR3 reads CASSLDLAGGSNEQFF. The CDR3 region has the DNA TGTGCCAGCAGCCTGGATCTAGCGGGGGGGAGCAATGAGCAGTTCTTC.

The V gene is TRBV11-2, the J gene TRBJ1-6; tentative D call: TRBD1 (5 bases). V was clipped by 8 bases and J by 5 bases, with 16 bases between them. The CDR3 covers 15 residues. Germline CDR1 SGHAT, CDR2 FQNNGV. The CDR3, as DNA: TGTGCCAGCGGCTCGGGGGAGATGAATAATTCACCCCTCCACTTT. The encoded protein is CASGSGEMNNSPLHF.

The V gene is TRBV4-2, the J gene TRBJ2-3, with D perhaps matching TRBD2 (6 bases). The CDR3 is made up of 15 amino acids. Trimming took off 2 bases at V and 2 bases at J, with 11 bases between the two ends. CDR1 is LGHNA and CDR2 is YNFKEQ in the germline V gene. This CDR3 is CASSQYTGDTDTQYF. CDR3 nucleotides: TGTGCCAGCAGCCAATATACGGGGGACACAGATACGCAGTATTTT.